The rows below give T cell receptor beta chains drawn from one sample of a study of cytomegalovirus exposure and HLA in healthy donors. The data were produced by immunoSEQ multiplex PCR, yet TCRdb's version contains in-frame clones alone and is incomplete. The sample includes 150,000 to 250,000 clones, 70% to 85% of them seen just once. The specimen was PBMCs. The source of these receptors is a boy younger than 10 in good health and CMV-seronegative. Each CDR3 is given with its conserved first and last residue. The D gene is left open where the match is weak. Clone size is shown for a subset of rows, as once, few, many or a class of expanded clone.

J	size	D	V	CDR3	DNA
TRBJ1-1	once	TRBD1	TRBV7-9	CASSLGDRDRDTEAFF	TGTGCCAGCAGCTTAGGGGATCGGGACAGAGACACTGAAGCTTTCTTT
TRBJ2-5	NA	TRBD1	TRBV6-6	CASTNTRTGKETQYF	TGTGCCAGCACTAATACACGGACAGGGAAAGAGACCCAGTACTTC
TRBJ1-5	NA	TRBD1	TRBV12-5	CASGLVPGTAIYSNQPQHF	TGTGCTAGTGGTTTGGTACCCGGGACAGCCATTTATAGCAATCAGCCCCAGCATTTT
TRBJ2-3	NA	TRBD2	TRBV5-4	CASSATSGDTDTQYF	TGTGCCAGCAGCGCGACTAGCGGGGACACAGATACGCAGTATTTT
TRBJ2-7	NA	TRBD1	TRBV28	CASSFPVTGGEQYF	TGTGCCAGCAGTTTCCCCGTGACAGGGGGCGAGCAGTACTTC
TRBJ1-1	NA	NA	TRBV6-1	CASSEGGSDEAFF	TGTGCCAGCAGTGAGGGGGGATCTGATGAAGCTTTCTTT
TRBJ2-5	NA	TRBD2	TRBV19	CASSGFTGGGAGETQYF	TGTGCCAGTAGTGGGTTTACTGGCGGGGGGGCAGGAGAGACCCAGTACTTC
TRBJ1-5	NA	NA	TRBV5-8	CASSFETTQPQHF	TGTGCCAGCAGCTTCGAGACAACTCAGCCCCAGCATTTT
TRBJ1-6	few	NA	TRBV19	CASSIARVYSSYNSPLHF	TGTGCCAGTAGTATTGCCAGGGTGTACAGCTCCTATAATTCACCCCTCCACTTT
TRBJ1-1	NA	TRBD1	TRBV5-3	CARSQPLFKGQSTEAFF	TGTGCCAGAAGCCAACCGTTATTTAAGGGACAGAGCACTGAAGCTTTCTTT
TRBJ2-3	NA	TRBD1	TRBV9	CASSARDSRTDTQYF	TGTGCCAGCAGCGCACGGGACAGTCGCACAGATACGCAGTATTTT
TRBJ2-3	once	NA	TRBV6-1	CASSVRGSPGDTQYF	TGTGCCAGCAGTGTCAGGGGCTCCCCTGGGGATACGCAGTATTTT
TRBJ2-5	NA	NA	TRBV29-1	CSVVLQVRAQYF	TGCAGCGTTGTTCTCCAGGTGCGGGCCCAGTACTTC
TRBJ1-2	NA	TRBD1	TRBV18	CASSFTGADGYTF	TGTGCCAGCTCCTTTACAGGGGCTGATGGCTACACCTTC
TRBJ1-1	NA	NA	TRBV29-1	CSVEPIRTAEAFF	TGCAGCGTTGAACCGATTCGGACAGCTGAAGCTTTCTTT
TRBJ2-3	NA	TRBD1	TRBV10-3	CAISAGTGASDTQYF	TGTGCCATCAGTGCGGGGACAGGGGCATCAGATACGCAGTATTTT